Described below is a single TCR beta chain sequence and its context. The data are from a study of regulatory dendritic cells for organ transplantation. TCRdb's table, derived via immunoSEQ multiplex PCR, lists solely in-frame clones and lacks some. The sample comprises under 50,000 clones, around 90% of which are singletons, and about 0.11% rests with the top ten. Naive CD45RA+ and memory CD45RO+ CD4+ or CD8+ T cells were FACS-sorted. The germline CDR1 and CDR2 sequences are SGHVS and FQNEAQ. V was clipped by 6 bases and J by 2 bases, with 14 bases between them. This CDR3 is built from 14 residues. This chain connects TRBV7-8 to TRBJ2-7; no firm D call. The clonotype comes from a human donor in good health. Input material: naive CD8+ T cells from blood. Subset indicated: CD45RA+ naive T cells. CDR3 in DNA: TGTGCCAGCAGTGATCGGACGGATACCTACGAGCAGTACTTC. This sequence encodes CASSDRTDTYEQYF.